The clone carrying this TCR beta chain was recorded a few times. This sample stems from a study of blood T cell repertoires in COVID-19. The CDR3 totals 15 residues. Germline lookup yields CDR1 SGHRS and CDR2 YFSETQ. Trimming cost V 3 bases and J 6 bases; bases outside gene matches: 7. Produced via immunoSEQ multiplex PCR; TCRdb's table is partial and in-frame only. The sample lists hundreds of thousands of clones, around four fifths occurring once. This chain connects TRBV5-1 to TRBJ2-1, with TRBD1 matching 9 bases. The receptor was derived from a woman between 45 and 65 years old with active or convalescent COVID-19. What was sequenced was peripheral blood. The CDR3: CASSSGQGFVNEQFF. The CDR3 coding sequence is TGCGCCAGCAGCTCGGGACAGGGTTTTGTCAATGAGCAGTTCTTC.